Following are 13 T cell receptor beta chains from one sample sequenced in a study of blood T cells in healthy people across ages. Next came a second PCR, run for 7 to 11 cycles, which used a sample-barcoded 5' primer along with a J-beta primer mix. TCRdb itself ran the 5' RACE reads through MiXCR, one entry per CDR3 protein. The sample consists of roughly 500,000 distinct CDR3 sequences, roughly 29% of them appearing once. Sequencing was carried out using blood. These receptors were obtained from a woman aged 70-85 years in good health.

CDR3 in amino acids: CASSAPATDTQYF. CDR3 bases: TGTGCCAGCAGCGCGCCCGCGACAGATACGCAGTATTTT. The chain joins TRBV7-3 to TRBJ2-3; the D is unclear. The V end was cut by 5 bases, the J end by 3 bases, with 9 bases between. The CDR3 has 13 amino acids. Germline V gene data show CDR1 as SGHTA and CDR2 as FQGTGA. Supplemented by reference TRBV7-3 and TRBJ2-3, the full variable domain reads GAGVSQTPSNKVTEKGKYVELRCDPISGHTALYWYRQSLGQGPEFLIYFQGTGAADDSGLPNDRFFAVRPEGSVSTLKIQRTERGDSAVYLCASSAPATDTQYFGPGTRLTVL.

This chain's CDR3 is CASSQDVDRLYNEQFF. The CDR3 DNA reads TGTGCCAGCAGCCAAGATGTGGACAGGTTGTACAATGAGCAGTTCTTC. This chain uses TRBV4-2 with TRBJ2-1; 7 bases map to TRBD1. V lost 0 bases to trimming and J lost 4 bases; unmatched junction nucleotides: 6. This CDR3 contains 16 residues. Germline V gives CDR1 LGHNA, CDR2 YNFKEQ.

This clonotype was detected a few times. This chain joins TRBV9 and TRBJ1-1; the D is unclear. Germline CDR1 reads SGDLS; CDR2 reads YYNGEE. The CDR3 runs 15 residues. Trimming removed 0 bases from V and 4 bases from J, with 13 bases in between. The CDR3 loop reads CASSVGLGMGTEAFF. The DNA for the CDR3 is TGTGCCAGCAGCGTAGGGCTGGGGATGGGCACTGAAGCTTTCTTT.

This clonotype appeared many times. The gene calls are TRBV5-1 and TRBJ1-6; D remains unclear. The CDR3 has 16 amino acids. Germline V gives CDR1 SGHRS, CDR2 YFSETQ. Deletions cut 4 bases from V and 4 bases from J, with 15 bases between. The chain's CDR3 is CASSLQGSMYNSPLHF. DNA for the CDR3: TGCGCCAGCAGCCTGCAAGGGTCCATGTATAATTCACCCCTCCACTTT.

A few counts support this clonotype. The CDR3 spells CSVEESTGAGYTF. Here the CDR3 DNA reads TGCAGCGTTGAAGAATCGACAGGGGCTGGCTACACCTTC. The gene calls are TRBV29-1 and TRBJ1-2; 8 bases align to TRBD1. V gave up 0 bases and J gave up 7 bases; unmatched junction bases: 4. The CDR3 is 13 amino acids. Germline V lookup: CDR1 SQVTM, CDR2 ANQGSEA.

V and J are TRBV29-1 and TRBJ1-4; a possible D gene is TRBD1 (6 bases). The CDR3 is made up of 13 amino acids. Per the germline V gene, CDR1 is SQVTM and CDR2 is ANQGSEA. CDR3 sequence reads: CVHRDTTNEKLFF. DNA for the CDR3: TGCGTACACCGGGACACAACTAATGAAAAACTGTTTTTT.

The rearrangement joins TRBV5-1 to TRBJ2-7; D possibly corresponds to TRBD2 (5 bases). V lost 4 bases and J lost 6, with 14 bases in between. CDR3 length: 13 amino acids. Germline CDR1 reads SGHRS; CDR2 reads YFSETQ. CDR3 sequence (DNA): TGCGCCAGCAGCCCGGATATAGGGAGCGAGCAGTACTTC. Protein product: CASSPDIGSEQYF. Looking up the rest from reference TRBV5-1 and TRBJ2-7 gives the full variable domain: KAGVTQTPRYLIKTRGQQVTLSCSPISGHRSVSWYQQTPGQGLQFLFEYFSETQRNKGNFPGRFSGRQFSNSRSEMNVSTLELGDSALYLCASSPDIGSEQYFGPGTRLTVT.

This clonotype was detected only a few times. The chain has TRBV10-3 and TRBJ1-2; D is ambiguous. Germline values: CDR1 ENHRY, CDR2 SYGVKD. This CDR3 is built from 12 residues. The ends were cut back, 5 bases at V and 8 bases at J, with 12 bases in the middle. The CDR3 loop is CAISLQGAGYTF. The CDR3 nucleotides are TGTGCCATCAGTCTACAAGGAGCAGGCTACACCTTC.

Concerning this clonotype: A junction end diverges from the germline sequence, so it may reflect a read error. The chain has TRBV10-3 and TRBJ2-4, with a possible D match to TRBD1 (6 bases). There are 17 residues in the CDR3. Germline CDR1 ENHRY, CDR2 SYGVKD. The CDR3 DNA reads TGTGCCATCGGTGAAACCAGGGGACACAACAATAAAAACATTCAGTACTTC. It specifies CAIGETRGHNNKNIQYF.

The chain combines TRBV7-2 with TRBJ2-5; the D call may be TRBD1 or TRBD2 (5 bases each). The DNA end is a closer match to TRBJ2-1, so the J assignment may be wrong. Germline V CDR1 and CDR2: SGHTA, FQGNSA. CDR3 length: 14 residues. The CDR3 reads CASSFRDGRNEQFF. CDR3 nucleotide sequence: TGTGCCAGCAGCTTCCGGGACGGACGAAATGAGCAGTTCTTC.

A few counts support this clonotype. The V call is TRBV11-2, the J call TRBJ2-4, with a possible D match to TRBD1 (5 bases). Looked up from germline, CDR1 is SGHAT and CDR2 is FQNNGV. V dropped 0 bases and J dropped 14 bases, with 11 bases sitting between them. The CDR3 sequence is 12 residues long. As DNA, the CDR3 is TGTGCCAGCAGCTTAGATTTGTACAGGAAGTACTTC. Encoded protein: CASSLDLYRKYF. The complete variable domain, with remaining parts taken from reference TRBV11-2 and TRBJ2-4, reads EAGVAQSPRYKIIEKRQSVAFWCNPISGHATLYWYQQILGQGPKLLIQFQNNGVVDDSQLPKDRFSAERLKGVDSTLKIQPAKLEDSAVYLCASSLDLYRKYFGAGTRLSVL.

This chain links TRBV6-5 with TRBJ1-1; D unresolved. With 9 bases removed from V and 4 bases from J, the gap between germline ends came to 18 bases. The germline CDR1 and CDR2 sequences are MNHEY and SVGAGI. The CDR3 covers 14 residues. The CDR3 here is CASSMGGGSTEAFF. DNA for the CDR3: TGTGCCAGTTCCATGGGAGGTGGGAGCACTGAAGCTTTCTTT.

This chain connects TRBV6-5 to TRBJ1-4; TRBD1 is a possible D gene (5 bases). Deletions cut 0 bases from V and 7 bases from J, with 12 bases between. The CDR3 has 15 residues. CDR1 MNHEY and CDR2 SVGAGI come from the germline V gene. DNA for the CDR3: TGTGCCAGCAGTTACTCGCGGGGGGGGAGTGAAAAACTGTTTTTT. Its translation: CASSYSRGGSEKLFF.